One and the same sample provided the 20 T cell receptor beta chains below, sequenced in a study of blood T cell repertoires in COVID-19. TCRdb's copy holds only in-frame clones and misses some; the assay was immunoSEQ multiplex PCR. The data contain approximately 280,000 clones, 90% of them singletons. Sequencing was performed on PBMCs or T cells enriched from blood (not recorded which). The receptors come from a woman aged 18-29 years with acute COVID-19.

The chain combines TRBV6-4 with TRBJ1-5; D is ambiguous. The CDR3 loop spans 18 amino acids. Trimming took 1 base from V and 7 from J, leaving 23 bases between them. Germline V gene lookup returns CDR1 MRHNA and CDR2 SNTAGT. CDR3 in DNA: TGTGCCAGCAGTGACTTCGATTCTTGGAGGGCATCGTGGCAGCCCCAGCATTTT. Translated, it gives CASSDFDSWRASWQPQHF.

This CDR3 reads CASRGLAKNIQYF. The CDR3 DNA is TGTGCCAGCAGGGGACTAGCCAAAAACATTCAGTACTTC. The chain uses TRBV27 and TRBJ2-4, with a possible D match to TRBD2 (6 bases). The V end lost 6 bases, the J end lost 0 bases, and 6 bases lay between the germline ends. CDR3 length: 13 amino acids. CDR1 is MNHEY, CDR2 SMNVEV, per germline (reference sequence).

The chain carries TRBV27 and TRBJ2-7, with 8 bases identical to TRBD1. The germline V gene has CDR1 MNHEY and CDR2 SMNVEV (reference sequence). Trimming at V came to 8 bases and at J to 0 bases, leaving 6 bases not matched to a gene. This CDR3 is 14 amino acids long. The CDR3 here is CASGRGTGSYEQYF. For the CDR3, the DNA is TGTGCCAGCGGGCGAGGGACAGGCTCCTACGAGCAGTACTTC.

The chain uses TRBV7-9 and TRBJ2-5; perhaps TRBD2 as D (5 bases). The CDR3 spans 15 residues. The germline V gene has CDR1 SEHNR and CDR2 FQNEAQ (reference sequence). Trimming removed 0 bases from V and 4 bases from J, with 12 bases in between. This CDR3 is CASSLAPGYGETQYF. The DNA of the CDR3 is TGTGCCAGCAGCTTAGCTCCGGGGTACGGAGAGACCCAGTACTTC.

This chain links TRBV4-1 with TRBJ1-4; TRBD1 might be the D (6 bases). This CDR3 is built from 15 residues. The germline V gene encodes CDR1 MGHRA and CDR2 YSYEKL. Trimming took off 1 base at V and 8 bases at J, with 14 bases between the two ends. The CDR3: CASSQANRVGEKLFF. The CDR3 bases are TGCGCCAGCAGCCAAGCCAACAGGGTAGGGGAAAAACTGTTTTTT.

The genes are TRBV4-1 and TRBJ2-7, with 11 bases lining up with TRBD2. The V gene end was trimmed by 5 bases and the J gene end by 2 bases; junction bases not matched to a gene: 23. Germline V CDR1 and CDR2: MGHRA, YSYEKL. The CDR3 sequence is 21 residues long. CDR3 loop: CASSFRLRGSGTSGTAYEQYF. The CDR3 DNA follows: TGCGCCAGCAGCTTCCGGTTAAGGGGCTCCGGGACTAGCGGCACGGCCTACGAGCAGTACTTC.

The chain carries TRBV6-6 and TRBJ2-7; D call uncertain. CDR1 MNHNY and CDR2 SVGAGI come from the germline V gene (reference sequence). Deletions cut 2 bases from V and 4 bases from J, with 18 bases between. CDR3 length: 16 amino acids. The CDR3 region has the DNA TGTGCCAGCAGTTACCCTCCTAATGTGGAGTTTTACGAGCAGTACTTC. Translation gives CASSYPPNVEFYEQYF.

The V call is TRBV5-1, the J call TRBJ2-6, with 10 bases identical to TRBD2. The V segment lost 4 bases and the J segment 0 bases; nucleotides outside the gene matches: 7. The CDR3 spans 18 residues. Germline V gene lookup returns CDR1 SGHRS and CDR2 YFSETQ. The CDR3 coding sequence is TGCGCCAGCAGCGACCAACTAGCGGGGATCTCTGGGGCCAACGTCCTGACTTTC. Translation: CASSDQLAGISGANVLTF.

V is TRBV6-5 and J is TRBJ1-5, with 7 bases lining up with TRBD1. The ends lost 6 bases at V and 1 base at J; junction bases unmatched: 6. From germline, CDR1 is MNHEY and CDR2 SVGAGI. There are 15 residues in the CDR3. For the CDR3, the DNA is TGTGCCAGCAGCCCCGACAGGGTCAGCAATCAGCCCCAGCATTTT. It is translated as CASSPDRVSNQPQHF.

Here the CDR3 DNA reads TGTGCCAGCAGCCCCGAGAGGACAGGGAATTCACCCCTCCACTTT. Its translation: CASSPERTGNSPLHF. The rearrangement uses TRBV5-4 and TRBJ1-6; TRBD1 agrees at 8 bases. Germline values: CDR1 SGHNT, CDR2 YYREEE (reference sequence). V lost 4 bases, J lost 7 bases, and 7 bases stayed unmatched. CDR3 length: 15 residues.

V is TRBV6-5 and J is TRBJ2-1, with 7 bases matching TRBD1. CDR1 and CDR2 from the germline V gene are MNHEY and SVGAGI. CDR3 size: 12 residues. The J segment lost 12 bases and the V segment lost 6 bases, leaving 8 bases of the junction unmatched. The CDR3 bases are TGTGCCAGCAGCCAAATTAGACAGGGGCAGTTCTTC. Translating gives CASSQIRQGQFF.

The V and J genes are TRBV4-2 and TRBJ2-7; a weak D match, TRBD2 (7 bases). V lost 0 bases and J 7 bases, leaving 16 bases between the germline ends. Germline lookup yields CDR1 LGHNA and CDR2 YNFKEQ. This CDR3 contains 15 residues. In DNA form, the CDR3 reads TGTGCCAGCAGCCAAGATCTGGGGGGGCGGCTGGAGCAGTACTTC. Encoded protein: CASSQDLGGRLEQYF.

The rearrangement uses TRBV6-5 and TRBJ2-3, with no clear D. V was cut by 2 bases and J by 0 bases, with 9 bases left in between. The CDR3 runs 15 residues. Germline lookup yields CDR1 MNHEY and CDR2 SVGAGI. The CDR3 bases are TGTGCCAGCAGTTACGCGGCACCAAGCACAGATACGCAGTATTTT. The encoded protein is CASSYAAPSTDTQYF.

CDR3 in amino acids: CAISETGTSEKLFF. The CDR3 DNA follows: TGTGCCATCAGTGAAACCGGGACATCGGAAAAACTGTTTTTT. The V gene is TRBV10-3, the J gene TRBJ1-4, with D possibly TRBD1 on 6 matching bases. V was pared by 3 bases and J by 8 bases, with 13 bases between. CDR1 ENHRY and CDR2 SYGVKD come from the germline V gene. This CDR3 has 14 residues.

The CDR3 here is CASTLDRRQSQHF. In DNA form, the CDR3 reads TGTGCCAGCACCCTGGACAGACGGCAGTCCCAGCATTTT. This chain uses TRBV28 with TRBJ1-5; maybe TRBD1 (6 bases). The CDR3 contains 13 residues. Per germline, CDR1 MDHEN and CDR2 SYDVKM. V lost 7 bases and J 11 bases, leaving 18 bases between the germline ends.

The chain couples TRBV6-5 to TRBJ2-3; 15 bases align to TRBD2. This CDR3 has 14 amino acids. Germline-derived CDR1 and CDR2 are MNHEY and SVGAGI. Trimming removed 7 bases from V and 5 bases from J; junction bases left unmatched: 1. The chain's CDR3 is CASKGLAGGDTQYF. Here the CDR3 DNA reads TGTGCCAGCAAGGGACTAGCGGGGGGAGATACGCAGTATTTT.

This chain links TRBV6-1 with TRBJ2-1; D might be TRBD2 (5 bases). The V gene's germline CDR1 is MNHNS and CDR2 SASEGT. V lost 4 bases and J lost 0, with 13 bases in between. The length of the CDR3 is 16 residues. CDR3 in DNA: TGTGCCAGCAGTGGCGTTAGCGTCAGCTCCTACAATGAGCAGTTCTTC. Its protein is CASSGVSVSSYNEQFF.

The chain recombines TRBV25-1 with TRBJ2-5; TRBD2 might be the D (5 bases). This CDR3 region has 12 residues. Germline V gene data show CDR1 as MGHDK and CDR2 as SYGVNS. V was clipped by 7 bases and J by 7 bases, with 13 bases between them. The DNA for the CDR3 is TGTGCCAGCACAACCGGGGAAGGGACCCAGTACTTC. Translated: CASTTGEGTQYF.

V usage is TRBV3-1 (or the pseudogene TRBV3-2) and J usage is TRBJ2-1; perhaps TRBD2 as D (6 bases). CDR1 LGHDT and CDR2 YNNKEL come from the germline V gene (reference sequence). The CDR3 covers 15 residues. With 4 bases removed from V and 0 bases from J, the gap between germline ends came to 10 bases. CDR3 in amino acids: CASSPVTSSYNEQFF. CDR3 nucleotides: TGTGCCAGCAGCCCAGTGACTAGCTCCTACAATGAGCAGTTCTTC.

This chain uses TRBV7-9 with TRBJ2-7; the match to TRBD1 covers 7 bases. The CDR3 is 18 amino acids. J was trimmed by 1 base and V by 6 bases; bases with no gene match: 18. Germline V lookup: CDR1 SEHNR, CDR2 FQNEAQ (reference sequence). The CDR3 nucleotides read TGTGCCAGCAGTACAGACAGGGCGCGCAGGGGTAGTTCCTACGAGCAGTACTTC. This gives the protein CASSTDRARRGSSYEQYF.